One sample yielded the 28 T cell receptor beta chains listed below, sequenced in a study of blood T cell repertoires in COVID-19. The table came from immunoSEQ multiplex PCR; TCRdb's copy has only in-frame clones and leaves some out. The table shows 75,000 to 80,000 clones, with about 90% occurring only once. What was sequenced was peripheral blood. Source of these receptors: a human donor in a cohort sampled during active COVID-19.

The genes are TRBV9 and TRBJ2-1, with 10 bases aligning to TRBD2. Trimming took 3 bases from V and 5 from J; bases not matched to a gene: 8. CDR1 is SGDLS, CDR2 YYNGEE, per germline. The CDR3 runs to 16 residues. The CDR3 sequence: CASSGKAGGINNEQFF. Here the CDR3 DNA reads TGTGCCAGCAGCGGTAAAGCGGGGGGGATTAACAATGAGCAGTTCTTC.

The table lists this clone with a count of one. The chain uses TRBV6-2 or TRBV6-3 and TRBJ2-1; tentative D call: TRBD2 (5 bases). This CDR3 contains 16 residues. Germline V gives CDR1 MNHEY, CDR2 SVGEGT. The ends were cut back, 6 bases at V and 3 bases at J, with 18 bases in the middle. The CDR3 DNA reads as TGTGCCAGCAGCGCCACCCGCGAGGGTTTCTACAATGAGCAGTTCTTC. Its protein product is CASSATREGFYNEQFF.

This chain uses TRBV3-1 (or the pseudogene TRBV3-2) with TRBJ1-3; D may be TRBD1 (5 bases). Germline CDR1 and CDR2: LGHDT and YNNKEL (reference sequence). The CDR3 is 17 amino acids. With 1 base removed from V and 5 bases from J, the gap between germline ends came to 18 bases. CDR3 nucleotide sequence: TGTGCCAGCAGCCAAGCGACAGCACCCTTAGTGAGAAACACCATATATTTT. Translated: CASSQATAPLVRNTIYF.

This clone was counted only a few times. The chain couples TRBV5-4 to TRBJ1-2; the match to TRBD1 covers 9 bases. The CDR3 covers 14 residues. Germline trimming cut 5 bases from V and 7 bases from J; bases unmatched to any gene: 9. The germline V gene encodes CDR1 SGHNT and CDR2 YYREEE (reference sequence). CDR3 coding DNA: TGTGCCAGCAGGGAGACAGGGGGTAAGACTGGCTACACCTTC. This sequence encodes CASRETGGKTGYTF.

This chain joins TRBV7-2 and TRBJ2-2; weak D call: TRBD1 (5 bases). Trimming took 5 bases from V and 2 from J, leaving 15 bases between them. CDR1 and CDR2 from the germline V gene are SGHTA and FQGNSA. The CDR3 covers 16 residues. The CDR3 spells CASSRTGRANTGELFF. The CDR3 nucleotides are TGTGCCAGCAGCCGCACAGGCAGGGCTAACACCGGGGAGCTGTTTTTT.

The rearrangement links TRBV7-9 to TRBJ2-1; 10 nucleotides line up with TRBD2. With 2 bases clipped from V and 7 bases from J, the junction kept 2 bases outside the gene matches. Per the germline V gene, CDR1 is SEHNR and CDR2 is FQNEAQ (reference sequence). CDR3 length: 14 residues. The CDR3: CASSLRTSGNEQFF. The CDR3 DNA is TGTGCCAGCAGCTTAAGGACTAGCGGAAATGAGCAGTTCTTC.

The chain has TRBV7-2 and TRBJ1-2; tentative D call: TRBD1 (6 bases). Germline V lookup: CDR1 SGHTA, CDR2 FQGNSA. V was shortened by 5 bases and J by 6 bases, with 16 bases between the two germline ends. The CDR3 spans 14 residues. The DNA of the CDR3 is TGTGCCAGCAGCCCCCGGCAGGGGCCCAATGGCTACACCTTC. This translates into CASSPRQGPNGYTF.

V usage is TRBV4-2 and J usage is TRBJ1-5; D possibly corresponds to TRBD1 (5 bases). The germline gives CDR1 LGHNA, CDR2 YNFKEQ. Trimming stripped 1 base from V and 0 bases from J, with 10 bases between. CDR3 size: 16 residues. CDR3 nucleotide sequence: TGTGCCAGCAGCCAAGGGGGACTTAATAGCAATCAGCCCCAGCATTTT. Its protein product is CASSQGGLNSNQPQHF.

This clone was recorded a few times. The gene calls are TRBV10-3 and TRBJ2-1; D might be TRBD1 (5 bases). CDR1 is ENHRY and CDR2 is SYGVKD in the germline V gene. Trimming pared 5 bases from V and 5 bases from J, leaving 13 bases between. CDR3 length equals 14 residues. CDR3 sequence: CAISRQKGHNEQFF. The CDR3 nucleotides read TGTGCCATCAGTAGGCAGAAGGGGCACAATGAGCAGTTCTTC.

This clone showed up just once. The chain uses TRBV3-1 (or the pseudogene TRBV3-2) and TRBJ1-6, with TRBD1 identical over 7 bases. Germline CDR1 is LGHDT and CDR2 is YNNKEL (reference sequence). This CDR3 has 21 amino acids. The junction had 16 bases not matched to a gene; V was cut back by 0 bases and J by 2 bases. The CDR3 DNA is TGTGCCAGCAGCCAAGAAATAGGGGGCCCCAGGTCTCTCCCCTATAATTCACCCCTCCACTTT. As protein: CASSQEIGGPRSLPYNSPLHF.

V is TRBV4-2 and J is TRBJ1-2; TRBD1 agrees at 10 bases. The CDR3 consists of 17 residues. V was clipped by 2 bases and J by 6 bases; unmatched bases: 12. Germline V gene data show CDR1 as LGHNA and CDR2 as YNFKEQ. The CDR3 is CASSQPGQGIGYDGYTF. DNA for the CDR3: TGTGCCAGCAGCCAACCGGGACAGGGGATAGGTTACGATGGCTACACCTTC.

The chain carries TRBV12-3 or TRBV12-4 and TRBJ1-2, with 7 bases lining up with TRBD1. The ends lost 6 bases at V and 2 bases at J; junction bases unmatched: 3. The length of the CDR3 is 13 residues. CDR3 sequence (DNA): TGTGCCAGCAGAACAGGGGCAAACTATGGCTACACCTTC. Protein sequence: CASRTGANYGYTF.

The rearrangement links TRBV19 to TRBJ1-2; D ambiguous. The CDR3 loop spans 12 amino acids. Deletions cut 6 bases from V and 4 bases from J, with 9 bases between. CDR1 LNHDA and CDR2 SQIVND come from the germline V gene (reference sequence). In nucleotides, the CDR3 is TGTGCCAGTAGAAAACCTAGCTATGGCTACACCTTC. Translating gives CASRKPSYGYTF. Complete variable domain (other parts from reference TRBV19 and TRBJ1-2): DGGITQSPKYLFRKEGQNVTLSCEQNLNHDAMYWYRQDPGQGLRLIYYSQIVNDFQKGDIAEGYSVSREKKESFPLTVTSAQKNPTAFYLCASRKPSYGYTFGSGTRLTVV.

The rearrangement uses TRBV6-2 or TRBV6-3 and TRBJ2-7; 11 positions match TRBD1. Germline V gene data show CDR1 as MNHEY and CDR2 as SVGEGT. J lost 0 bases, V lost 5 bases, and 6 bases had no gene match. This CDR3 is 16 amino acids long. The CDR3, as DNA: TGTGCCAGCAGTGAGCCCGGGACAGGGGGCTCCTACGAGCAGTACTTC. This encodes CASSEPGTGGSYEQYF.

J is TRBJ1-4 and V is TRBV19, with TRBD1 matching 9 bases. Per the germline V gene, CDR1 is LNHDA and CDR2 is SQIVND (reference sequence). This CDR3 spans 15 amino acids. Germline trimming cut 6 bases from V and 3 bases from J; bases unmatched to any gene: 5. In nucleotides, the CDR3 is TGTGCCAGTAGCTTGGGGACAGGGCCTAATGAAAAACTGTTTTTT. Its protein is CASSLGTGPNEKLFF.

The chain couples TRBV11-3 to TRBJ2-3; weak D call: TRBD1 (6 bases). The CDR3 is 16 residues long. V was clipped by 2 bases and J by 0 bases, with 12 bases between them. Germline lookup yields CDR1 SGHNT and CDR2 YENEEA. The CDR3 loop is CASSLSQQGSTDTQYF. DNA of the CDR3: TGTGCCAGCAGCTTATCCCAGCAGGGGAGCACAGATACGCAGTATTTT.

The rearrangement links TRBV9 to TRBJ2-3; a weak D match, TRBD1 (5 bases). In germline, CDR1 is SGDLS, CDR2 YYNGEE. CDR3 size: 16 residues. The germline V and J ends were trimmed by 0 bases and 3 bases, with 14 bases remaining between them. The CDR3 is CASSVEDTYWTDTQYF. CDR3 coding DNA: TGTGCCAGCAGCGTAGAGGACACATACTGGACAGATACGCAGTATTTT.

CDR3: CASSDARGITNEKLFF. The CDR3, as DNA: TGTGCCAGCAGTGATGCAAGGGGAATCACTAATGAAAAACTGTTTTTT. The chain has TRBV6-1 and TRBJ1-4; D might be TRBD1 (5 bases). Germline V lookup: CDR1 MNHNS, CDR2 SASEGT. CDR3 length equals 16 residues. V gave up 3 bases and J gave up 2 bases, with 13 bases separating them.

The rearrangement joins TRBV12-5 to TRBJ1-5; TRBD1 matches at 8 bases. V was pared by 6 bases and J by 9 bases, with 16 bases of the junction left unmatched. The CDR3 has 16 amino acids. Per the germline V gene, CDR1 is LGHNT and CDR2 is FRNRAP. The CDR3 DNA is TGTGCTAGTGGGACGGGGACAGGCAGGGAATTGGGGCCCCAGCATTTT. Amino acid sequence: CASGTGTGRELGPQHF.

In this sample, this clone turned up once. The chain has TRBV10-3 and TRBJ1-2, with D perhaps TRBD1 (5 bases). This CDR3 is built from 12 residues. V was pared by 3 bases and J by 8 bases, with 10 bases between. CDR1 ENHRY and CDR2 SYGVKD come from the germline V gene. The chain's CDR3 is CAISDREGGYTF. The CDR3 nucleotides read TGTGCCATCAGTGACAGGGAAGGCGGCTACACCTTC.

The chain recombines TRBV19 with TRBJ2-1; 7 nucleotides align to TRBD2. Trimming at V came to 3 bases and at J to 3 bases, leaving 8 bases not matched to a gene. Germline V gene sequence: CDR1 LNHDA, CDR2 SQIVND (reference sequence). This CDR3 region has 16 residues. The CDR3 loop reads CASSIGSRGYYNEQFF. In nucleotides, the CDR3 is TGTGCCAGTAGTATTGGTTCGCGGGGGTACTACAATGAGCAGTTCTTC.

The chain combines TRBV3-1 (or the pseudogene TRBV3-2) with TRBJ1-5, with 8 bases that match TRBD1. Germline lookup yields CDR1 LGHDT and CDR2 YNNKEL (reference sequence). V was clipped by 4 bases and J by 4 bases; unmatched bases: 9. The CDR3 extends over 16 amino acids. The CDR3 loop is CASSPSTGAINQPQHF. Written as DNA, the CDR3 is TGTGCCAGCAGCCCGTCGACAGGGGCTATAAATCAGCCCCAGCATTTT.

CDR3 sequence (DNA): TGTGCCAGCAGTGAAATGATACAGAGCACCGGGGAGCTGTTTTTT. This sequence encodes CASSEMIQSTGELFF. The chain carries TRBV2 and TRBJ2-2; D remains ambiguous. CDR3 size: 15 residues. Germline V gene lookup returns CDR1 SNHLY and CDR2 FYNNEI. The ends were cut back, 2 bases at V and 4 bases at J, with 11 bases in the middle.

V gene TRBV10-3 combines with J gene TRBJ1-3; the match to TRBD1 covers 8 bases. The CDR3 is made up of 16 amino acids. Trimming at V came to 5 bases and at J to 0 bases, leaving 6 bases not matched to a gene. The germline V gene has CDR1 ENHRY and CDR2 SYGVKD. The CDR3 here is CAISFQDRDSGNTIYF. As DNA, the CDR3 is TGTGCCATCAGTTTTCAGGACAGGGACTCTGGAAACACCATATATTTT.

The genes are TRBV4-2 and TRBJ1-2; D is unresolved. The CDR3 is 16 residues long. The germline V gene has CDR1 LGHNA and CDR2 YNFKEQ. Trimming removed 0 bases at V and 5 bases at J, with 16 bases between. The CDR3 sequence: CASSQDWARREYGYTF. The DNA of the CDR3 is TGTGCCAGCAGCCAAGATTGGGCTAGGAGGGAGTATGGCTACACCTTC.

The rearrangement uses TRBV30 and TRBJ2-7; 8 bases match TRBD1. The CDR3 runs to 17 residues. CDR1 is GTSNPN, CDR2 SVGIG, per germline (reference sequence). Trimming cost V 2 bases and J 2 bases; bases outside gene matches: 14. CDR3 loop: CAWSPREKTGAAYEQYF. CDR3 DNA: TGTGCCTGGAGTCCAAGGGAAAAGACAGGGGCGGCCTACGAGCAGTACTTC.

The V gene is TRBV6-5, the J gene TRBJ2-2; maybe TRBD1 (5 bases). The CDR3 is 14 residues long. The germline gives CDR1 MNHEY, CDR2 SVGAGI. The CDR3 is CATRRGTNTGELFF. CDR3 in DNA: TGTGCAACCCGAAGGGGCACGAACACCGGGGAGCTGTTTTTT.

The chain couples TRBV2 to TRBJ2-2, with 9 bases fitting TRBD1. The CDR3 length is 15 residues. Germline assignment: CDR1 SNHLY and CDR2 FYNNEI. After removal of 4 bases from V and 6 bases from J, the junction contained 6 bases not matched to a gene. For the CDR3, the DNA is TGTGCCAGCAGTGGGATACAGGGGGCAGCCGGGGAGCTGTTTTTT. Encoded protein: CASSGIQGAAGELFF.